This TCR beta chain was obtained from a study of response to subunit inactivated influenza vaccine. Notes on the study in general: New T cells are recruited in small numbers by each seasonal influenza vaccination, according to the authors' suggestion.

TCRdb re-derived calls from the RT-PCR reads in MiXCR, one entry per CDR3 protein. The sample includes around 530,000 distinct CDR3 sequences, approximately 15% of them seen just once. This clonotype showed up just a few times. Its target is unknown. V lost 5 bases and J lost 2, with 10 bases in between. The germline CDR1 and CDR2 sequences are SQVTM and ANQGSEA. This CDR3 has 12 amino acids. This receptor was obtained from a man in his fifties or sixties who received an inactivated influenza vaccine. Sequences were derived from CD4+ T cells sorted from PBMCs, sampled around 2 years after vaccination. This chain uses TRBV29-1 with TRBJ2-7; D uncertain. The CDR3 nucleotides read TGCAGCGTTCGAATTACTCCCTACGAGCAGTACTTC. Translated, it gives CSVRITPYEQYF.